A single sample is the source of the 14 T cell receptor beta chains below, sequenced in a study of cytomegalovirus exposure and HLA in healthy donors. The PCR was carried out with 60 Vbeta primers and 13 Jbeta primers. TCRdb's copy holds only in-frame clones and misses some; the assay was immunoSEQ multiplex PCR. The table shows 130,000 or so clones, with 75% occurring only once. Sequenced: PBMCs. These receptors were obtained from a middle-aged man in good health and CMV-seronegative.

The chain employs TRBV28 and TRBJ2-4, with TRBD2 matching over 9 bases. V lost 2 bases and J lost 0; bases outside the gene matches: 2. The CDR3 has 16 amino acids. Germline values: CDR1 MDHEN, CDR2 SYDVKM. The chain's CDR3 is CASSLGGGVAKNIQYF. The DNA of the CDR3 is TGTGCCAGCAGTTTAGGCGGGGGGGTAGCCAAAAACATTCAGTACTTC. Full variable domain (remainder filled in from reference TRBV28 and TRBJ2-4): DVKVTQSSRYLVKRTGEKVFLECVQDMDHENMFWYRQDPGLGLRLIYFSYDVKMKEKGDIPEGYSVSREKKERFSLILESASTNQTSMYLCASSLGGGVAKNIQYFGAGTRLSVL.

There are a few counts of this clone. The chain is built from TRBV2 and TRBJ1-1, with 7 bases that match TRBD1. Germline CDR1 SNHLY, CDR2 FYNNEI. J lost 5 bases, V lost 3 bases, and 6 bases had no gene match. The CDR3 contains 14 residues. The CDR3 DNA follows: TGTGCCAGCAGTGACGTATCAGGGGGTACTGAAGCTTTCTTT. As protein: CASSDVSGGTEAFF. Based on the CDR3 plus reference TRBV2 and TRBJ1-1, the full variable domain is EPEVTQTPSHQVTQMGQEVILRCVPISNHLYFYWYRQILGQKVEFLVSFYNNEISEKSEIFDDQFSVERPDGSNFTLKIRSTKLEDSAMYFCASSDVSGGTEAFFGQGTRLTVV.

The CDR3 region is CASSPQTGMTSYEQYF. The CDR3 DNA follows: TGCGCCAGCAGCCCCCAGACAGGGATGACCTCCTACGAGCAGTACTTC. The chain couples TRBV5-1 to TRBJ2-7; 7 bases agree with TRBD1. Unmatched junction bases numbered 10, after V lost 4 bases and J lost 0 bases. The CDR3 spans 16 residues. Germline values: CDR1 SGHRS, CDR2 YFSETQ.

The chain joins TRBV30 to TRBJ2-5; TRBD1 is a possible D gene (5 bases). The CDR3 has 11 amino acids. V lost 4 bases and J 3 bases, leaving 6 bases between the germline ends. The germline V gene has CDR1 GTSNPN and CDR2 SVGIG (reference sequence). CDR3 DNA sequence: TGTGCCTGGAAAGGGGAAGAGACCCAGTACTTC. It codes for CAWKGEETQYF.

Remarks on this clone: Within the sample, other DNA sequences also encode this same CDR3. The chain has TRBV19 and TRBJ1-1, with no clear D. The V end was cut by 5 bases, the J end by 4 bases, with 11 bases between. CDR1 and CDR2 from the germline V gene are LNHDA and SQIVND (reference sequence). The CDR3 spans 13 residues. The CDR3 DNA is TGTGCCAGTAGTTTTGGGCCCAGCACTGAAGCTTTCTTT. It is translated as CASSFGPSTEAFF.

Only a few counts were recorded for this clone. The chain is built from TRBV2 and TRBJ1-2, with D possibly TRBD1 on 5 matching bases. The CDR3 extends over 15 amino acids. V was clipped by 1 base and J by 5 bases, with 14 bases between them. Germline loops: CDR1 SNHLY, CDR2 FYNNEI. The CDR3 nucleotides are TGTGCCAGCAGTGAAGTGAGGGGAGGCGGATATGGCTACACCTTC. Translation gives CASSEVRGGGYGYTF.

The chain joins TRBV19 to TRBJ1-1; maybe TRBD1 (5 bases). From germline, CDR1 is LNHDA and CDR2 SQIVND (reference sequence). Trimming removed 9 bases at V and 6 bases at J, with 20 bases between. This CDR3 is 14 amino acids long. The CDR3 spells CASVTGGLGAEAFF. CDR3 bases: TGTGCCAGCGTTACGGGGGGTCTAGGAGCTGAAGCTTTCTTT.

This clone was detected only a few times. V is TRBV5-1 and J is TRBJ1-1; D perhaps matches TRBD1 (5 bases). CDR1 is SGHRS and CDR2 is YFSETQ in the germline V gene. CDR3 size: 15 residues. The ends were cut back, 3 bases at V and 2 bases at J, with 14 bases in the middle. The CDR3 bases are TGCGCCAGCAGCTCCGCGGACACTTATAACACTGAAGCTTTCTTT. Protein sequence: CASSSADTYNTEAFF.

This chain connects TRBV5-1 to TRBJ2-2, with D perhaps TRBD1 (6 bases). The CDR3 runs to 17 residues. The V end was cut by 4 bases, the J end by 3 bases, with 19 bases between. The germline V gene has CDR1 SGHRS and CDR2 YFSETQ. CDR3 amino acids: CASSGGPQGGDTGELFF. Here the CDR3 DNA reads TGCGCCAGCAGCGGCGGACCACAGGGTGGCGACACCGGGGAGCTGTTTTTT.

The V and J genes are TRBV5-4 and TRBJ1-4; TRBD1 matches at 8 bases. V shed 0 bases, J shed 1 base, and the junction held 5 bases outside the gene matches. The germline gives CDR1 SGHNT, CDR2 YYREEE (reference sequence). The CDR3 consists of 17 residues. The CDR3 DNA follows: TGTGCCAGCAGCTTGGCCCTAGGACAGGGAACTAATGAAAAACTGTTTTTT. Translation gives CASSLALGQGTNEKLFF.

V gene TRBV29-1 combines with J gene TRBJ1-2, with D unresolved. The V gene lost 5 bases and the J gene lost 4 bases, with 14 bases spanning the gap. Germline V lookup: CDR1 SQVTM, CDR2 ANQGSEA. The CDR3 has 13 amino acids. The CDR3 nucleotides read TGCAGCGTTCCTCTAAGGTCGGGCTATGGCTACACCTTC. The encoded protein is CSVPLRSGYGYTF.

The rearrangement joins TRBV7-9 to TRBJ1-1, with D possibly being TRBD1 (5 bases). The germline gives CDR1 SEHNR, CDR2 FQNEAQ (reference sequence). The germline V and J ends were trimmed by 8 bases and 0 bases, with 25 bases remaining between them. The CDR3 spans 18 residues. In nucleotides, the CDR3 is TGTGCCAGCGGGGGTCGACTGGGGGGGAGGTTAATGAACACTGAAGCTTTCTTT. It translates to CASGGRLGGRLMNTEAFF.

This clone has just a few counts. The V gene is TRBV30, the J gene TRBJ1-4; the match to TRBD1 covers 9 bases. Germline loops: CDR1 GTSNPN, CDR2 SVGIG (reference sequence). This CDR3 region has 15 residues. V shed 0 bases and J 8 bases; nucleotides not matched to a gene: 7. The CDR3 coding sequence is TGTGCCTGGAGTGTACGGGGGACAGGGAGAGAAAAACTGTTTTTT. Amino acid sequence: CAWSVRGTGREKLFF.

This clone appeared a single time. The V gene is TRBV4-1, the J gene TRBJ2-3; 11 bases align to TRBD2. Losses at the gene ends were 0 bases for V and 4 bases for J; bases not matched to a gene: 6. The CDR3 length is 17 residues. CDR1 is MGHRA and CDR2 is YSYEKL in the germline V gene. The CDR3 DNA follows: TGCGCCAGCAGCCAAGATTTTAGCGGGGGGGCCTCAGATACGCAGTATTTT. This codes for CASSQDFSGGASDTQYF.